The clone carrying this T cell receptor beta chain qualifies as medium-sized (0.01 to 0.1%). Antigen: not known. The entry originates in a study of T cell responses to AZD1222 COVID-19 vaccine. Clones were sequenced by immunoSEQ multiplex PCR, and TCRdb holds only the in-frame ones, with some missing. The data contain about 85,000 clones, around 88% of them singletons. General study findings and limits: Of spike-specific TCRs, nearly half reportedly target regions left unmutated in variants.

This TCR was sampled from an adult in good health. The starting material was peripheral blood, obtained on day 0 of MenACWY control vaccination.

The CDR3 loop reads CASSYSPRVLGFEQYF. In DNA form, the CDR3 reads TGTGCCAGCAGTTACTCTCCGCGAGTCCTGGGGTTCGAGCAGTACTTC. The chain has TRBV6-5 and TRBJ2-7; no clear D gene. CDR3 size: 16 residues. Germline loops: CDR1 MNHEY, CDR2 SVGAGI. The V end lost 0 bases, the J end lost 6 bases, and 18 bases lay between the germline ends.